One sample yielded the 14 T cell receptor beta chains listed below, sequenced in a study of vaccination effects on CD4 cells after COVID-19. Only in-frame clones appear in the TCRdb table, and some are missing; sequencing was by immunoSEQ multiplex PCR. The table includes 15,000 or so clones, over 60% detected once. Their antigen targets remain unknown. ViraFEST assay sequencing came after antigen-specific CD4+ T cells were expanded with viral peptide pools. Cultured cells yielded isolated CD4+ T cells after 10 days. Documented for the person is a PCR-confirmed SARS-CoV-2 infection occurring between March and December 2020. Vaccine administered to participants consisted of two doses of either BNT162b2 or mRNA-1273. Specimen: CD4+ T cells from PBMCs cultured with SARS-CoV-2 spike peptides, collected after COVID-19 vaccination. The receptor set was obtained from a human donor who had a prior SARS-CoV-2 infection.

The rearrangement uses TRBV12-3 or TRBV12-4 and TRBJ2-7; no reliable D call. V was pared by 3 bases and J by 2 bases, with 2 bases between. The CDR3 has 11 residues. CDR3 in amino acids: CASSFAYEQYF. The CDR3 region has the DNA TGTGCCAGCAGTTTCGCCTACGAGCAGTACTTC.

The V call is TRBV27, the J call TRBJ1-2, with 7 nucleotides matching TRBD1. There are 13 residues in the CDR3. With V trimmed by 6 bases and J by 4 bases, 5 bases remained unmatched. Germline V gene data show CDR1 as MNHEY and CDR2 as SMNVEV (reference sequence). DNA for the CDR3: TGTGCCAGCAGCCGACAGGGTCTCTATGGCTACACCTTC. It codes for CASSRQGLYGYTF.

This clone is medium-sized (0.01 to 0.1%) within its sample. The CDR3 region has the DNA TGTGCCAGCAGTTCTAGCACAGATACGCAGTATTTT. Translating gives CASSSSTDTQYF. The gene calls are TRBV6-5 and TRBJ2-3; D remains ambiguous. The V end was cut by 4 bases, the J end by 0 bases, with 2 bases between. CDR1 is MNHEY, CDR2 SVGAGI, per germline. The CDR3 contains 12 residues.

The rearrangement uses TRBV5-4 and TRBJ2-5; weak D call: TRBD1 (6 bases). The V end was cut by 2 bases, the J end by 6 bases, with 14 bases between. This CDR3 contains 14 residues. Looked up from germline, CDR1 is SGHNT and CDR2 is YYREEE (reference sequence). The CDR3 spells CASSLGQGLKTQYF. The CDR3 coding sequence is TGTGCCAGCAGCTTAGGGCAGGGGCTAAAGACCCAGTACTTC.

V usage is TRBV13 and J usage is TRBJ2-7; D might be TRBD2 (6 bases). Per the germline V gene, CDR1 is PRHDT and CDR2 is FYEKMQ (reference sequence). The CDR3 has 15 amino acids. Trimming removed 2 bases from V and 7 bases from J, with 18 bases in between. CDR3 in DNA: TGTGCCAGCAGCTTACAGGGAGGTCTATCGCGGGAGCAGTACTTC. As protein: CASSLQGGLSREQYF.

The DNA of the CDR3 is TGCGCCAGCAGCCCAGGGACAGGGCAAGATACGCAGTATTTT. As protein: CASSPGTGQDTQYF. V gene TRBV5-1 combines with J gene TRBJ2-3; TRBD1 agrees at 9 bases. The CDR3 extends over 14 amino acids. The germline V gene encodes CDR1 SGHRS and CDR2 YFSETQ. V was clipped by 4 bases and J by 5 bases; unmatched bases: 5. The entire variable domain, with the rest obtained from reference TRBV5-1 and TRBJ2-3, is as follows: KAGVTQTPRYLIKTRGQQVTLSCSPISGHRSVSWYQQTPGQGLQFLFEYFSETQRNKGNFPGRFSGRQFSNSRSEMNVSTLELGDSALYLCASSPGTGQDTQYFGPGTRLTVL.

In DNA form, the CDR3 reads TGTGCCAGCAACAAATGGGGAGATCTGAGCAATCAGCCCCAGCATTTT. Its protein product is CASNKWGDLSNQPQHF. This sequence joins TRBV2 and TRBJ1-5, with no clear D. V lost 7 bases and J 1 base, leaving 17 bases between the germline ends. This CDR3 region has 16 residues. Per germline, CDR1 SNHLY and CDR2 FYNNEI.

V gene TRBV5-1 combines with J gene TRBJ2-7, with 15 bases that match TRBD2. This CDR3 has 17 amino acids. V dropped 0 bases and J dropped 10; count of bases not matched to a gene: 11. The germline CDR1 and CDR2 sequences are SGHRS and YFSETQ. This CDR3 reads CASSLGHLGLAGGYQYF. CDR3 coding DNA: TGCGCCAGCAGCTTGGGGCACCTGGGACTAGCGGGAGGATATCAGTACTTC. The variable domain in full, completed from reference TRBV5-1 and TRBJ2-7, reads KAGVTQTPRYLIKTRGQQVTLSCSPISGHRSVSWYQQTPGQGLQFLFEYFSETQRNKGNFPGRFSGRQFSNSRSEMNVSTLELGDSALYLCASSLGHLGLAGGYQYFGPGTRLTVT.

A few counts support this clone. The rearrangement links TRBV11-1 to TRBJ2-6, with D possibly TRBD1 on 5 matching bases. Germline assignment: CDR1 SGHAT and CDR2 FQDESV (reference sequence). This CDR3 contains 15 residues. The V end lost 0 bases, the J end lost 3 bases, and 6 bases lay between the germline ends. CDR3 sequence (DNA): TGTGCCAGCAGCTTAGCAGGGGTTGGGGCCAACGTCCTGACTTTC. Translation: CASSLAGVGANVLTF.

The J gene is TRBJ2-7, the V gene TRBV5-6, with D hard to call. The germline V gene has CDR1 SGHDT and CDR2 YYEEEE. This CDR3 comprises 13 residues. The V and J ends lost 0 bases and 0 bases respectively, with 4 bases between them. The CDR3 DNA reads TGTGCCAGCAGCTTGGAGCTCTCCTACGAGCAGTACTTC. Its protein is CASSLELSYEQYF. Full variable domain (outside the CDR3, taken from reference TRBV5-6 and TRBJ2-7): DAGVTQSPTHLIKTRGQQVTLRCSPKSGHDTVSWYQQALGQGPQFIFQYYEEEERQRGNFPDRFSGHQFPNYSSELNVNALLLGDSALYLCASSLELSYEQYFGPGTRLTVT.

CDR3 bases: TGCGCCAGCAGCCTACAACAGGGGGATACGCAGTATTTT. This codes for CASSLQQGDTQYF. The rearrangement uses TRBV5-1 and TRBJ2-3, with 7 positions matching TRBD1. This CDR3 has 13 amino acids. Trimming at V came to 4 bases and at J to 6 bases, leaving 5 bases not matched to a gene. CDR1 and CDR2 from the germline V gene are SGHRS and YFSETQ.

The CDR3 loop reads CASSLAASGLQTQYF. In nucleotides, the CDR3 is TGTGCCAGCAGCTTAGCGGCTAGCGGGCTCCAAACGCAGTATTTT. The rearrangement uses TRBV11-3 and TRBJ2-3, with TRBD2 identical over 8 bases. The CDR3 totals 15 residues. CDR1 is SGHNT and CDR2 is YENEEA in the germline V gene. Trimming cost V 1 base and J 9 bases; bases outside gene matches: 9.

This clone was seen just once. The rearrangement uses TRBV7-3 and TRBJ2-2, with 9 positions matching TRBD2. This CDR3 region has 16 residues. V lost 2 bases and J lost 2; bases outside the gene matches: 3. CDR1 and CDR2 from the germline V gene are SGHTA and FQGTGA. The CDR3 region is CASSLLGLANTGELFF. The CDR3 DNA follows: TGTGCCAGCAGCTTATTGGGACTAGCTAACACCGGGGAGCTGTTTTTT.

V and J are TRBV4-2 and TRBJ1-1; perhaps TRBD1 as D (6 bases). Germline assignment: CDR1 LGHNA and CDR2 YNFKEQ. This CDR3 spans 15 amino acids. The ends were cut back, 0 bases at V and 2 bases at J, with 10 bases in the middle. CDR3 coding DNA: TGTGCCAGCAGCCAAGATCCGGGGGCCAACACTGAAGCTTTCTTT. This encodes CASSQDPGANTEAFF.